Each of the 18 T cell receptor beta chains below was sequenced from the same sample in a study of blood T cells in healthy people across ages. Primers used in a second PCR of roughly 7 to 12 cycles were a sample-barcoded 5' primer and a J-beta primer mix. TCRdb used MiXCR to reprocess the 5' RACE reads, holding one entry per CDR3 protein. The sample contains about 900,000 distinct CDR3 sequences, approximately 65% of which appear only once. Sequencing was carried out using blood. The receptors were gathered from a man aged 25 to 40 in good health.

The chain joins TRBV5-1 to TRBJ1-5, with 8 bases identical to TRBD1. CDR3 length: 16 residues. J gave up 5 bases and V 0 bases, and 7 bases lay outside the gene matches. Germline V gene sequence: CDR1 SGHRS, CDR2 YFSETQ. The CDR3: CASSLAPRGPDQPQHF. DNA of the CDR3: TGCGCCAGCAGCTTGGCTCCCAGGGGGCCGGATCAGCCCCAGCATTTT.

The V gene is TRBV6-5, the J gene TRBJ1-2; D is uncertain. V was cut by 4 bases and J by 0 bases, with 12 bases left in between. The CDR3 contains 15 residues. Germline-derived CDR1 and CDR2 are MNHEY and SVGAGI. CDR3 sequence: CASSSPGRPNYGYTF. CDR3 coding DNA: TGTGCCAGCAGTTCCCCGGGTCGCCCTAACTATGGCTACACCTTC.

J is TRBJ2-5 and V is TRBV6-2 or TRBV6-3; the D gene is possibly TRBD1 (5 bases). The last part of the DNA fits TRBJ2-7 better; the J call may be wrong. CDR1 and CDR2 from the germline V gene are MNHEY and SVGEGT. The CDR3 totals 14 residues. Here the CDR3 reads CASSWQGPKDEQYF. The CDR3 DNA is TGTGCCAGCAGTTGGCAGGGTCCTAAGGACGAGCAGTACTTC.

This clonotype was counted a single time. V is TRBV9 and J is TRBJ2-4, with 11 bases fitting TRBD1. Germline V lookup: CDR1 SGDLS, CDR2 YYNGEE. The J segment lost 13 bases and the V segment lost 3 bases, leaving 12 bases of the junction unmatched. The CDR3 is 15 residues long. The CDR3 coding sequence is TGTGCCAGCAGCGGACAGGACAGGGGGCTGGAAGAGCAGTACTTC. This sequence encodes CASSGQDRGLEEQYF.

V usage is TRBV15 and J usage is TRBJ2-5; perhaps TRBD2 as D (5 bases). Germline values: CDR1 LNHNV, CDR2 YYDKDF (reference sequence). V lost 0 bases and J 5 bases, leaving 28 bases between the germline ends. This CDR3 spans 20 amino acids. CDR3 sequence reads: CATSREPYLSFYSGRETQYF. The CDR3 region has the DNA TGTGCCACCAGCAGAGAACCCTACCTGTCATTCTACAGCGGTAGGGAGACCCAGTACTTC.

Only a few counts were recorded for this clonotype. The V call is TRBV20-1, the J call TRBJ2-7; possible D gene TRBD2, 6 bases. Trimming cost V 3 bases and J 3 bases, with 21 bases left between them. Germline V gene lookup returns CDR1 DFQATT and CDR2 SNEGSKA (reference sequence). The CDR3 runs 16 residues. Written as DNA, the CDR3 is TGCAGTGCTAGCCGCACGCCAGCCGGGACTCACTACGAGCAGTACTTC. Protein sequence: CSASRTPAGTHYEQYF.

In regard to this clonotype: A much larger clone differs from this one at a single base, so this may be a read error. The V and J genes are TRBV12-3 or TRBV12-4 and TRBJ1-5; D remains unclear. The CDR3 loop spans 13 amino acids. Trimming stripped 8 bases from V and 3 bases from J, with 11 bases between. This CDR3 is CASLWGSNQPQHF. CDR3 bases: TGTGCCAGCCTGTGGGGATCCAATCAGCCCCAGCATTTT.

The rearrangement joins TRBV7-2 to TRBJ2-4, with TRBD2 matching over 7 bases. The CDR3 consists of 16 residues. V was pared by 5 bases and J by 0 bases, with 7 bases of the junction left unmatched. Germline lookup yields CDR1 SGHTA and CDR2 FQGNSA. CDR3 sequence (DNA): TGTGCCAGCAGCCCCCCTAGCGGTCTAGCCAAAAACATTCAGTACTTC. Protein sequence: CASSPPSGLAKNIQYF.

The gene calls are TRBV6-2 or TRBV6-3 and TRBJ2-7; D assignment may be TRBD1 or TRBD2 (5 bases each). The CDR3 is 12 amino acids. Germline loops: CDR1 MNHEY, CDR2 SVGEGT. V lost 6 bases, J lost 9 bases, and 15 bases lay in between. The CDR3 DNA is TGTGCCAGCAGAGACCCCCTGGGGGTGCAGTACTTC. Its translation is CASRDPLGVQYF.

This chain links TRBV5-4 with TRBJ2-1; D gene ambiguous. V dropped 5 bases and J dropped 10 bases, with 10 bases sitting between them. The CDR3 runs 11 residues. In germline, CDR1 is SGHNT, CDR2 YYREEE (reference sequence). The CDR3 loop reads CASREGYEQFF. CDR3 DNA sequence: TGTGCCAGCAGGGAAGGGTACGAGCAGTTCTTC.

The J gene is TRBJ2-1, the V gene TRBV13; TRBD2 matches 7 bases. CDR1 PRHDT and CDR2 FYEKMQ come from the germline V gene (reference sequence). The junction had 2 bases not matched to a gene; V was cut back by 3 bases and J by 0 bases. The CDR3 runs 15 residues. This CDR3 reads CASSFGGSSYNEQFF. CDR3 in DNA: TGTGCCAGCAGCTTCGGCGGGAGCTCCTACAATGAGCAGTTCTTC.

The rearrangement links TRBV4-3 to TRBJ1-3, with D possibly matching TRBD1 (5 bases). This CDR3 is 15 amino acids long. Trimming stripped 1 base from V and 3 bases from J, with 10 bases between. Germline V lookup: CDR1 LGHNA, CDR2 YSLEER. The CDR3 sequence: CASSQVLGVGNTIYF. The DNA of the CDR3 is TGCGCCAGCAGCCAAGTGTTGGGGGTTGGAAACACCATATATTTT.

J is TRBJ2-7 and V is TRBV15; D tentatively reads TRBD1 or TRBD2 (5 bases each). The germline gives CDR1 LNHNV, CDR2 YYDKDF (reference sequence). The V end lost 3 bases, the J end lost 0 bases, and 9 bases lay between the germline ends. There are 14 residues in the CDR3. Written as DNA, the CDR3 is TGTGCCACCAGCAGGCTCGGGGCCTCCTACGAGCAGTACTTC. Its protein product is CATSRLGASYEQYF.

V is TRBV4-3 and J is TRBJ2-3; TRBD2 matches at 11 bases. Trimming took 4 bases from V and 5 from J; bases not matched to a gene: 5. Per the germline V gene, CDR1 is LGHNA and CDR2 is YSLEER. The CDR3 sequence is 15 residues long. In nucleotides, the CDR3 is TGCGCCAGCAGCCTCATAGCGGGGGGGCAAGATACGCAGTATTTT. Residues: CASSLIAGGQDTQYF.

On this clonotype itself: This may be a read error: a much more frequent sequence differs by one nucleotide. This sequence joins TRBV7-2 and TRBJ2-1; 8 bases are a match to TRBD2. The CDR3 consists of 13 residues. Germline V gene data show CDR1 as SGHTA and CDR2 as FQGNSA. For the CDR3, the DNA is TGTGCCAACAGCCGGCGGGGGGCATATGAGCAGTTCTTC. Protein sequence: CANSRRGAYEQFF.

This clonotype was seen a few times. The genes are TRBV7-2 and TRBJ2-6, with 8 bases that match TRBD1. Germline lookup yields CDR1 SGHTA and CDR2 FQGNSA. The V and J ends lost 5 bases and 0 bases, in that order; junction bases with no gene match: 9. This CDR3 contains 18 residues. The CDR3: CASSGGDRGNSGANVLTF. CDR3 coding DNA: TGTGCCAGCAGCGGCGGTGACAGGGGAAACTCTGGGGCCAACGTCCTGACTTTC.

V and J are TRBV6-1 and TRBJ2-7; 8 nucleotides agree with TRBD1. CDR1 is MNHNS and CDR2 is SASEGT in the germline V gene. The trim removed 0 bases at V and 2 bases at J, leaving 3 bases unmatched. The CDR3 sequence is 15 residues long. This chain's CDR3 is CASSEAGQATYEQYF. CDR3 nucleotide sequence: TGTGCCAGCAGTGAAGCGGGACAGGCTACCTACGAGCAGTACTTC.

The chain has TRBV20-1 and TRBJ2-2; 10 bases align to TRBD2. Germline loops: CDR1 DFQATT, CDR2 SNEGSKA (reference sequence). The CDR3 totals 15 residues. The J segment lost 1 base and the V segment lost 5 bases, leaving 4 bases of the junction unmatched. The CDR3 reads CSAVLAGVNTGELFF. In nucleotides, the CDR3 is TGCAGTGCTGTTCTAGCGGGGGTGAACACCGGGGAGCTGTTTTTT.